This section outlines one T cell receptor (beta chain) sequence together with its context. Via MiXCR, TCRdb re-called the 5' RACE reads, giving one row per CDR3 protein. The sample has just under 85,000 distinct CDR3 sequences; more than 10% are singletons. This sample was included in a study of T cells after yellow fever vaccination. Trimming took 5 bases from V and 2 from J, leaving 16 bases between them. This CDR3 has 14 amino acids. Germline CDR1 and CDR2: SQVTM and ANQGSEA. The rearrangement links TRBV29-1 to TRBJ2-7; D unclear. The sequencing here drew on CD8+ T cells not binding an NS4B(214-222) dextramer, sorted from PBMCs, taken approximately 22 days after the first yellow fever vaccination. The clonotype originates from a man aged 18 to 30 who received the YFV17D yellow fever vaccine. CDR3 bases: TGCAGCGTTCAAAAAGGGCTTGGGACCTACGAGCAGTACTTC. This codes for CSVQKGLGTYEQYF.